These T cell receptor beta chains were read from a single sample in a study of vaccination effects on CD4 cells after COVID-19. Sequencing used immunoSEQ multiplex PCR; TCRdb keeps in-frame clones, though not all of them. Among about 64,000 clones listed, 72% were seen once. These receptors' antigens are unknown. The source was CD4+ T cells from PBMCs cultured without peptide, collected before COVID-19 vaccination. The receptors were sampled from a human donor who had a prior SARS-CoV-2 infection. Both conserved end residues are part of each CDR3. D genes are given only for firm matches. Size tells how often a clone was seen (once, few, many) or the class of an expanded clone, and some rows leave it out.

>TRBJ2-1|NA|TRBV20-1|NA
CSASVSGKQFF
TGCAGTGCCAGTGTTAGCGGTAAGCAGTTCTTC
>TRBJ2-7|NA|TRBV11-3|few
CASSLVSGRQYF
TGTGCCAGCAGCTTAGTTTCTGGGAGACAGTACTTC
>TRBJ2-7|TRBD1|TRBV19|NA
CASSWTGESSYEQYF
TGTGCCAGTTCATGGACAGGCGAAAGCTCCTACGAGCAGTACTTC
>TRBJ2-5|NA|TRBV7-3|NA
CASSLSRQETQYF
TGTGCCAGCAGCTTAAGTCGCCAAGAGACCCAGTACTTC
>TRBJ2-1|NA|TRBV7-3|once
CASSFFGRSNEQFF
TGTGCCAGCAGCTTCTTCGGGAGATCGAATGAGCAGTTCTTC
>TRBJ2-7|TRBD2|TRBV5-1|few
CASSLGSSGGYEQYF
TGCGCCAGCAGCTTGGGTTCTAGCGGGGGCTACGAGCAGTACTTC
>TRBJ2-2|NA|TRBV5-6|NA
CASSLGWGVTGELFF
TGTGCCAGCAGCTTGGGTTGGGGGGTCACCGGGGAGCTGTTTTTT
>TRBJ2-3|NA|TRBV30|once
CAWSTGGPGTDTQYF
TGTGCCTGGAGTACGGGGGGCCCCGGCACAGATACGCAGTATTTT
>TRBJ1-6|NA|TRBV18|few
CASRSMGYNSPLHF
TGTGCCAGCCGCAGCATGGGGTATAATTCACCCCTCCACTTT
>TRBJ1-3|NA|TRBV7-9|NA
CASSFSAGNTIYF
TGTGCCAGCAGCTTCAGCGCTGGAAACACCATATATTTT
>TRBJ2-2|TRBD1|TRBV5-1|few
CASKPDRGESTGELFF
TGCGCCAGCAAGCCCGACAGGGGAGAGAGCACCGGGGAGCTGTTTTTT
>TRBJ1-3|TRBD1|TRBV2|few
CASLGPGQGVADSGNTIYF
TGTGCCAGCCTTGGCCCGGGACAGGGGGTAGCGGACTCTGGAAACACCATATATTTT
>TRBJ1-5|NA|TRBV5-5|NA
CASSLALGPQPQHF
TGTGCCAGCAGCTTGGCCCTAGGGCCTCAGCCCCAGCATTTT
>TRBJ2-3|TRBD2|TRBV10-3|NA
CAISQAGGSDTQYF
TGTGCCATCAGTCAAGCGGGGGGTTCAGATACGCAGTATTTT
>TRBJ1-2|TRBD1|TRBV4-3|few
CASSPRTGGYYGYTF
TGCGCCAGCAGCCCTCGGACAGGGGGCTACTATGGCTACACCTTC
>TRBJ1-4|TRBD1|TRBV4-1|many
CASSQATGTANEKLFF
TGCGCCAGCAGCCAGGCGACCGGGACAGCTAATGAAAAACTGTTTTTT
>TRBJ2-1|TRBD2|TRBV6-5|NA
CASRNLAGQNNEQFF
TGTGCCAGCAGAAATTTAGCGGGGCAGAACAATGAGCAGTTCTTC
>TRBJ1-2|TRBD1|TRBV30|NA
CAWSVLQGAIDYGYTF
TGTGCCTGGAGTGTACTACAGGGGGCTATCGACTATGGCTACACCTTC
>TRBJ2-1|TRBD1|TRBV19|NA
CASTRGDREIPRFF
TGTGCCAGTACACGTGGAGACAGGGAGATTCCGAGGTTCTTC
>TRBJ2-4|TRBD1|TRBV2|NA
CASREDRLAKNIQYF
TGTGCCAGCAGAGAGGACAGGTTAGCCAAAAACATTCAGTACTTC
>TRBJ2-7|NA|TRBV2|NA
CASSRSPSKSPYEQYF
TGTGCCAGCAGTCGTTCTCCATCTAAAAGCCCCTACGAGCAGTACTTC
>TRBJ1-2|NA|TRBV7-3|NA
CASSLTGVGGQHGYTF
TGTGCCAGCAGCTTAACTGGCGTGGGAGGGCAGCATGGCTACACCTTC
>TRBJ2-2|NA|TRBV9|NA
CASSPRGLNTGELFF
TGTGCCAGCAGCCCCCGGGGCCTGAACACCGGGGAGCTGTTTTTT
>TRBJ2-1|NA|TRBV11-3|NA
CASSSQDYPGNEQFF
TGTGCCAGCAGCTCCCAGGACTACCCCGGCAATGAGCAGTTCTTC
>TRBJ1-1|NA|TRBV12-3/TRBV12-4|NA
CASSRGPITEAFF
TGTGCCAGCAGTCGGGGTCCAATCACTGAAGCTTTCTTT
>TRBJ2-1|NA|TRBV5-1|NA
CASSLVPTDDEQFF
TGCGCCAGCAGCTTGGTCCCCACGGATGATGAGCAGTTCTTC
>TRBJ1-1|NA|TRBV12-3/TRBV12-4|NA
CASSFFWNTEAFF
TGTGCCAGCAGTTTTTTTTGGAACACTGAAGCTTTCTTT
>TRBJ1-6|NA|TRBV6-1|NA
CASSAGMRDGSNSPLHF
TGTGCCAGCAGTGCGGGCATGCGCGACGGAAGTAATTCACCCCTCCACTTT
>TRBJ2-2|NA|TRBV19|NA
CASSIRRTVNTGELFF
TGTGCCAGTAGTATACGTCGGACAGTTAACACCGGGGAGCTGTTTTTT
>TRBJ1-3|NA|TRBV2|NA
CASIEGGRNTIYF
TGTGCCAGCATCGAAGGTGGTCGAAACACCATATATTTT
>TRBJ2-5|NA|TRBV5-4|NA
CASSLDRQETQYF
TGTGCCAGCAGCTTGGACAGGCAAGAGACCCAGTACTTC
>TRBJ2-7|NA|TRBV21-1|NA
CASSKQMGRHSYEQYF
TGTGCCAGCAGCAAACAGATGGGCCGGCACTCCTACGAGCAGTACTTC
>TRBJ2-5|NA|TRBV18|many
CASSPQTQLGTQYF
TGTGCCAGCTCACCACAGACCCAATTAGGGACCCAGTACTTC
>TRBJ1-4|NA|TRBV3-1/TRBV3-2|NA
CASSLGGRNEKLFF
TGTGCCAGCAGCCTGGGGGGGAGGAATGAAAAACTGTTTTTT
>TRBJ1-4|NA|TRBV15|NA
CATSRGGGGGINEKLFF
TGTGCCACCAGCAGAGGGGGTGGGGGCGGTATTAATGAAAAACTGTTTTTT
>TRBJ1-1|NA|TRBV19|few
CASSIGVGEAFF
TGTGCCAGTAGTATTGGAGTGGGTGAAGCTTTCTTT
>TRBJ2-2|TRBD2|TRBV20-1|NA
CSASSGVTGELFF
TGCAGTGCTAGTAGCGGGGTCACCGGGGAGCTGTTTTTT
>TRBJ2-5|NA|TRBV9|NA
CASSVTGREETQYF
TGTGCCAGCAGCGTCACGGGGAGAGAAGAGACCCAGTACTTC
>TRBJ2-1|NA|TRBV3-1/TRBV3-2|NA
CASSPLGYAPEQFF
TGTGCCAGCAGCCCCCTTGGGTATGCCCCTGAGCAGTTCTTC
>TRBJ1-2|TRBD1|TRBV30|NA
CALRSGTDFNYGYTF
TGTGCCTTACGTTCCGGGACAGACTTTAACTATGGCTACACCTTC
>TRBJ1-1|TRBD1|TRBV5-1|NA
CASSVDGQGGRAFF
TGCGCCAGCAGCGTAGACGGACAGGGGGGTAGAGCTTTCTTT